The T cell receptor beta chain under discussion was sequenced for a study of blood T cell repertoires in COVID-19. V was clipped by 1 base and J by 1 base; unmatched bases: 2. CDR1 SGHNT and CDR2 YYREEE come from the germline V gene (reference sequence). The CDR3 contains 16 residues. Sequencing used immunoSEQ multiplex PCR; TCRdb keeps in-frame clones, though not all of them. Altogether some 150,000 clones are present, approximately 90% being singletons, with the ten largest covering more than 6.5%. This receptor was obtained from a woman in her forties or fifties with active or convalescent COVID-19. The chain uses TRBV5-4 and TRBJ2-5; 12 bases are a match to TRBD2. The sequenced sample consisted of peripheral blood. As DNA, the CDR3 is TGTGCCAGCAGCTTGACTAGCGGGGGGCTCCAAGAGACCCAGTACTTC. Translated, it gives CASSLTSGGLQETQYF.